This TCR beta chain was profiled in a study of blood T cell repertoires in COVID-19 (dated by TCRdb to about 2020). Describing the broader study: Samples covering the acute and convalescent phases of COVID-19 were provided by collaborators in the United States, Italy and Spain. The prospective study material was composed of cDNA or gDNA derived from T cells, B-cell-depleted T cells, or PBMCs. Sample metadata almost always included a de-identified subject ID, COVID-19 status, age in years and sex. Samples were obtained from the ongoing ImmuneRACE study (first 160 participants) and from 1,254 subjects provided by 6 global collaborators. HLA class I and class II types, where available, came from metadata supplied by the sample provider rather than from assay-based typing. A freely available public database, intended as a resource for researchers studying the immune response to SARS-CoV-2, is where the repertoires were released. Subjects who had been exposed to COVID-19, were actively infected with it, or had recovered from it provided the deeply sampled blood TCRbeta repertoires that made up the dataset.

Study-level results and caveats: The quantity of clinical and demographic metadata differed by source and by participant and was supplied without curation.

TCRbeta CDR3 regions were amplified from genomic DNA by means of the immunoSEQ Assay, a bias-controlled multiplex PCR. Per the source publication's procedure: Nucleated cell counts per sample were estimated from amplification of reference gene primers within the assay. To quantify the absolute abundance of each unique TCRbeta CDR3 rearrangement, sequence reads were collapsed and filtered. For each sample, productive Simpson clonality was calculated as the square root of Simpson's diversity index over productive rearrangements. This is the immuneACCESS table as TCRdb keeps it, with only in-frame sequences that have V and J called. A part of the clones is gone; compared with another copy, unresolved V genes explain less than half, and the rest is unexplained. The V and J calls and the clone size are those of that table, but D and trimming were determined from the DNA. The sample profile shows roughly 260,000 clones; approximately 87% of them were found once. Around 2.5% of the sample comes from the top ten.

Collaborating institutions collected whole blood in K2EDTA tubes following their own protocols. For TCRbeta analysis, collaborator samples were shipped as frozen whole blood, as isolated PBMCs, or as DNA extracted from either sample type. Of note for this clone: Its cognate antigen has yet to be identified. The sample holds no much larger clone one base away, and base qualities are not on file.

Trimming takes 2 bases off V and 6 bases off J; junction bases not matched to a gene: 0. The germline V gene (reference sequence) gives CDR1 as LNHDA and CDR2 as SQIVND. Its CDR3 holds 13 amino acids, cysteine through phenylalanine. The CDR3 DNA has 39 bases and is translated from base 1. The clonotype originates from a woman between 50 and 59 years old with acute or convalescent COVID-19. Sequenced sample: peripheral blood. This sequence uses TRBV19 and TRBJ1-5; 8 bases in between match TRBD1. The bases read TGTGCCAGTAGTATACAGGGGGCTCAGCCCCAGCATTTT. Its translation reads: CASSIQGAQPQHF.